Given below is one T cell receptor beta chain in context. There is no known antigen for this receptor. No base quality information exists; no much larger clone differs at one position. Enrolling through a virtual design, the prospective study's participants ranged in age from roughly 18 to 95 years and lived across roughly 23 United States geographic areas. Cohort assignment in the prospective study relied on participant-reported clinical history from a screening survey and a study questionnaire. Exposed participants had been in contact, within 2 weeks of entering the study, with a person who had a PCR-confirmed or clinician-diagnosed case of COVID-19. Mobile phlebotomists in the prospective study collected whole blood, serum and a nasopharyngeal or oropharyngeal swab from every participant. Participants in the prospective study had the option to provide additional blood draws and questionnaires over a 2-month period. Blood samples from the prospective study were shipped frozen or at room temperature prior to DNA extraction.

This record comes from a study of blood T cell repertoires in COVID-19 (dated by TCRdb to the early 2020s). Context from the whole study: The collaborator samples originated in the United States, Italy and Spain and spanned the acute and convalescent phases of COVID-19. The prospective study material was composed of cDNA or gDNA derived from T cells, B-cell-depleted T cells, or PBMCs. Deeply sampled blood TCRbeta repertoires from subjects exposed to, actively infected with, or recovered from COVID-19 were included in the dataset. The repertoires were released in a freely available public database intended as a resource for research on the immune response to SARS-CoV-2. Samples came from the ongoing ImmuneRACE study (first 160 participants) plus 1,254 subjects from 6 global collaborators. A de-identified subject ID, COVID-19 status, age in years and sex were almost always included in the sample metadata. HLA class I and class II types, where available, came from metadata supplied by the sample provider rather than from assay-based typing.

The immunoSEQ Assay, a bias-controlled multiplex PCR, was used to amplify TCRbeta CDR3 regions from genomic DNA. For the original study's pipeline: The number of nucleated cells in each sample was estimated by amplification of reference gene primers within the assay. Sequence reads were collapsed and filtered to measure the absolute abundance of every unique TCRbeta CDR3 rearrangement. For each sample, productive Simpson clonality was calculated by taking the square root of Simpson's diversity index across productive rearrangements. The immuneACCESS repertoire file appears here via TCRdb, limited to in-frame rearrangements. These files lack a portion of the clones; in checked studies, under half of the deficit traces to unresolved V genes, and the cause of the others is not known. That table is the source of V, J and clone size, and D and trimming were worked out from the DNA. The sample table contains approximately 300,000 clones; only one count was recorded for 85% to 95% of them. The ten largest clones capture around 4.2% of the sample.

Study-wide conclusions, independent of this receptor: The quantity of clinical and demographic metadata differed by source and by participant and was supplied without curation.

The CDR3 measures 17 amino acids from cysteine to phenylalanine. Of all the DNA, just the CDR3 is kept, 51 bases in frame from base 1. Trimming accounts for 2 bases at V and 4 bases at J, while the number of junction bases matched to no gene is 10. The germline V gene sets CDR1 to SGHVS and CDR2 to FQNEAQ. The sequence is built from TRBV7-8 and TRBJ2-1; TRBD1 aligns with 8 central bases. Specimen: PBMCs or T cells enriched from blood (not recorded which). This receptor was identified in a woman in her thirties who had been exposed to COVID-19. CDR3 region: CASSLRQGTTLYNEQFF. The DNA sequence is as follows: TGTGCCAGCAGCTTAAGACAGGGGACGACCCTATACAATGAGCAGTTCTTC. The full variable domain, with segments outside the CDR3 supplied by the reference TRBV7-8 and TRBJ2-1 proteins, appears as GAGVSQSPRYKVAKRGQDVALRCDPISGHVSLFWYQQALGQGPEFLTYFQNEAQLDKSGLPSDRFFAERPEGSVSTLKIQRTQQEDSAVYLCASSLRQGTTLYNEQFFGPGTRLTVL.